A single sample gave rise to the 18 T cell receptor beta chains below, sequenced in a study of T cell responses to AZD1222 COVID-19 vaccine. Sequencing used immunoSEQ multiplex PCR; TCRdb keeps in-frame clones, though not all of them. The sample consists of 80,000 or so clones, 87% of them appearing once. Here the sequenced sample was peripheral blood, taken on day 0 of AZD1222 vaccination. The receptors were sampled from an adult in good health.

The genes are TRBV20-1 and TRBJ2-3; 13 bases agree with TRBD2. Looked up from germline, CDR1 is DFQATT and CDR2 is SNEGSKA (reference sequence). J lost 1 base, V lost 3 bases, and 13 bases had no gene match. This CDR3 region has 19 residues. Written as DNA, the CDR3 is TGCAGTGCTAGTCCCAGAGCCCTAACTAGCGGGAGGGGCACAGATACGCAGTATTTT. It codes for CSASPRALTSGRGTDTQYF.

A single count supports this clone. V gene TRBV7-3 combines with J gene TRBJ1-5, with unresolved D. Trimming removed 5 bases from V and 4 bases from J, with 9 bases in between. The length of the CDR3 is 13 residues. Germline V gene sequence: CDR1 SGHTA, CDR2 FQGTGA. The CDR3 here is CASSLGENQPQHF. The DNA of the CDR3 is TGTGCCAGCAGCCTGGGTGAGAATCAGCCCCAGCATTTT. Together with reference TRBV7-3 and TRBJ1-5, the CDR3 gives the full variable domain: GAGVSQTPSNKVTEKGKYVELRCDPISGHTALYWYRQSLGQGPEFLIYFQGTGAADDSGLPNDRFFAVRPEGSVSTLKIQRTERGDSAVYLCASSLGENQPQHFGDGTRLSIL.

The chain couples TRBV20-1 to TRBJ1-2; TRBD1 matches 8 bases. The germline gives CDR1 DFQATT, CDR2 SNEGSKA (reference sequence). The CDR3 is 11 amino acids. V gave up 3 bases and J gave up 8 bases; unmatched junction bases: 2. The CDR3, as DNA: TGCAGTGCTAGGACAGGGGAGGGCTACACCTTC. The encoded protein is CSARTGEGYTF.

CDR3 region: CASSPTGTDTQYF. In nucleotides, the CDR3 is TGTGCCAGCAGTCCCACAGGGACAGATACGCAGTATTTT. The chain couples TRBV12-3 or TRBV12-4 to TRBJ2-3; D possibly corresponds to TRBD1 (6 bases). Trimming left V 5 bases short and J 3 bases short, with 9 bases between. The CDR3 has 13 residues.

This clone was picked up one time. The chain is built from TRBV18 and TRBJ2-1; D remains ambiguous. There are 15 residues in the CDR3. CDR1 is KGHSH, CDR2 LQKENI, per germline. Trimming shortened V by 4 bases and J by 0 bases, and 10 bases separated the two germline ends. This CDR3 reads CASSLPVSSYNEQFF. Written as DNA, the CDR3 is TGTGCCAGCTCACTACCGGTTAGCTCCTACAATGAGCAGTTCTTC.

This clone has only a few counts. This chain uses TRBV6-5 with TRBJ1-2, with D tentatively TRBD1 (5 bases). Trimming shortened V by 0 bases and J by 7 bases, and 15 bases separated the two germline ends. The CDR3 runs to 15 residues. Germline values: CDR1 MNHEY, CDR2 SVGAGI. CDR3 residues: CASSYSRDHLAGYTF. Written as DNA, the CDR3 is TGTGCCAGCAGTTACTCTAGGGACCACTTAGCTGGCTACACCTTC.

The V gene is TRBV27, the J gene TRBJ1-1; D remains ambiguous. The CDR3 runs 14 residues. The V end was cut by 6 bases, the J end by 0 bases, with 11 bases between. CDR1 and CDR2 from the germline V gene are MNHEY and SMNVEV (reference sequence). CDR3 sequence reads: CASSRGTLNTEAFF. The CDR3 nucleotides read TGTGCCAGCAGCCGGGGAACCCTGAACACTGAAGCTTTCTTT.

The CDR3 is CSVATWGTEAFF. As DNA, the CDR3 is TGCAGCGTTGCCACGTGGGGCACTGAAGCTTTCTTT. The V and J genes are TRBV29-1 and TRBJ1-1; D unresolved. In germline, CDR1 is SQVTM, CDR2 ANQGSEA. The CDR3 consists of 12 residues. The V and J ends lost 4 bases and 4 bases respectively, with 10 bases between them.

This clone was picked up a small number of times. This chain connects TRBV9 to TRBJ2-7; D might be TRBD2 (5 bases). This CDR3 is built from 15 residues. Trimming left V 4 bases short and J 12 bases short, with 26 bases between. Germline V CDR1 and CDR2: SGDLS, YYNGEE. Here the CDR3 DNA reads TGTGCCAGCAGCCACAGAGAGCTAGCCTGCACAACGGGGTACTTC. Its protein product is CASSHRELACTTGYF.

With regard to this clone: One end of the junction does not line up with germline, which may come from a read error. The genes are TRBV6-5 and TRBJ2-3; 14 bases line up with TRBD2. Looked up from germline, CDR1 is MNHEY and CDR2 is SVGAGI. This CDR3 is built from 13 residues. CDR3 protein: CASSYPGLAGEVF. The DNA for the CDR3 is TGTGCCAGCAGTTACCCGGGACTAGCGGGAGAGGTTTTT.

The chain combines TRBV6-2 or TRBV6-3 with TRBJ2-5, with TRBD2 matching 15 bases. The CDR3 length is 15 residues. V was clipped by 4 bases and J by 5 bases; unmatched bases: 2. The germline V gene encodes CDR1 MNHEY and CDR2 SVGEGT. The CDR3 is CASSSGLAGGETQYF. The CDR3 DNA follows: TGTGCCAGCAGTTCCGGACTAGCGGGAGGGGAGACCCAGTACTTC.

The J gene is TRBJ1-5, the V gene TRBV18; a possible D gene is TRBD1 (6 bases). Germline V gives CDR1 KGHSH, CDR2 LQKENI. Between the trimmed V and J ends, which lost 4 bases and 5 bases, there was a span of 9 bases. This CDR3 comprises 13 residues. The DNA of the CDR3 is TGTGCCAGCTCACTACAGGGAGATCAGCCCCAGCATTTT. Translation: CASSLQGDQPQHF.

This chain links TRBV18 with TRBJ2-5; TRBD1 or TRBD2 may be the D gene (5 bases each). Per the germline V gene, CDR1 is KGHSH and CDR2 is LQKENI. The length of the CDR3 is 15 residues. V lost 4 bases and J 1 base, leaving 13 bases between the germline ends. CDR3 sequence (DNA): TGTGCCAGCTCACTTTCGCTCGGGGCCCAAGAGACCCAGTACTTC. Translating gives CASSLSLGAQETQYF.

This chain uses TRBV2 with TRBJ1-2; D perhaps matches TRBD1 (5 bases). Germline V lookup: CDR1 SNHLY, CDR2 FYNNEI. This CDR3 region has 13 residues. Trimming took 3 bases from V and 8 from J, leaving 13 bases between them. CDR3 sequence reads: CASSEGQLGGYTF. For the CDR3, the DNA is TGTGCCAGCAGTGAGGGGCAACTCGGGGGCTACACCTTC.

This clone came up once. The rearrangement joins TRBV14 to TRBJ2-1; 10 bases fit TRBD2. The V segment lost 4 bases and the J segment 9 bases; nucleotides outside the gene matches: 15. Germline values: CDR1 SGHDN, CDR2 FVKESK. This CDR3 comprises 17 residues. The CDR3 DNA reads TGTGCCAGCAGCCTCCGGAGGTCTAGCGGGAGCATAGGTGAGCAGTTCTTC. Protein sequence: CASSLRRSSGSIGEQFF.

The gene calls are TRBV3-1 (or the pseudogene TRBV3-2) and TRBJ2-5; 7 bases align to TRBD2. V gave up 4 bases and J gave up 6 bases; unmatched junction bases: 8. The V gene's germline CDR1 is LGHDT and CDR2 YNNKEL (reference sequence). CDR3 length: 14 residues. DNA of the CDR3: TGTGCCAGCAGCCCCAGTGAGACTAGCCAGACCCAGTACTTC. It specifies CASSPSETSQTQYF.

The V call is TRBV28, the J call TRBJ1-3, with D maybe TRBD1 (5 bases). Trimming stripped 5 bases from V and 0 bases from J, with 14 bases between. This CDR3 has 16 residues. CDR1 is MDHEN, CDR2 SYDVKM, per germline. In DNA, the CDR3 is TGTGCCAGCAGTCTTCACCAGGGTAACTCTGGAAACACCATATATTTT. Translated: CASSLHQGNSGNTIYF.

The V and J genes are TRBV21-1 and TRBJ1-6. TRBV21-1 is recorded as a pseudogene. This CDR3 comprises 13 residues. The CDR3 protein is CASSKSGTSPLHF. Written as DNA, the CDR3 is TGTGCCAGCAGCAAGTCAGGGACGTCACCCCTCCACTTT.